This T cell receptor (beta chain) is drawn from a study of monozygotic twins with inflammatory bowel disease. Findings and limits, study-wide: Clonotypes shared with others were fewer in IBD patients than in healthy twins, especially with disease activity.

On this clonotype itself: The antigen is undetermined.

Germline V gives CDR1 MNHEY, CDR2 SVGAGI. The CDR3 has 14 residues. Following a re-call of the 5' RACE reads, TCRdb has one entry per CDR3 protein and lacks DNA. This sample carries approximately 85,000 distinct CDR3 sequences, with 6% to 9.5% going to the ten biggest clones. This TCR derives from a human donor with ulcerative colitis or Crohn's disease, or a healthy co-twin of an affected twin (not recorded which). The chain is built from TRBV6-5 and TRBJ1-3; TCRdb returns TRBD1, unconfirmable since there is no DNA. Source material: blood. The CDR3 protein is CASGSGGSGNTIYF.